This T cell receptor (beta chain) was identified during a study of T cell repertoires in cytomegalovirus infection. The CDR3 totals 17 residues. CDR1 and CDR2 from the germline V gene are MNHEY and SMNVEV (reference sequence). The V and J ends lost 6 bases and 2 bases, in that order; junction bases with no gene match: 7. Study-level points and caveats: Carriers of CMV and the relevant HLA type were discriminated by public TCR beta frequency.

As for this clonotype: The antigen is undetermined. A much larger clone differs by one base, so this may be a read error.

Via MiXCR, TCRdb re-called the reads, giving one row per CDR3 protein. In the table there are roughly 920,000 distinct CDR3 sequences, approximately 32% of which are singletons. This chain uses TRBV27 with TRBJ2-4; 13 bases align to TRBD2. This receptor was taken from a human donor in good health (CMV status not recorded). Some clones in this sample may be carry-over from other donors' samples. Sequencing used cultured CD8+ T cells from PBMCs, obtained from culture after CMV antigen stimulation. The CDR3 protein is CASRSSTSGGSKNIQYF. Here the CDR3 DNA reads TGTGCCAGCAGATCCTCGACTAGCGGGGGGTCCAAAAACATTCAGTACTTC.